These 10 T cell receptor beta chains came from one sample sequenced in a study of CD8 T cells in ankylosing spondylitis. TCRdb recomputed calls from the 5' RACE reads with MiXCR, one row per CDR3 protein. Found here are about 240,000 distinct CDR3 sequences, under 12% of them singletons; the top ten hold less than 3%. Sequencing was done on a sample of blood, either unsorted or a sorted T cell fraction (not recorded which). The source of these receptors is a male donor with ankylosing spondylitis or in good health (not recorded which).

This clonotype was seen many times. The J gene is TRBJ1-1, the V gene TRBV5-1, with 7 positions matching TRBD1. The V gene end was trimmed by 0 bases and the J gene end by 2 bases; junction bases not matched to a gene: 7. Germline V gene data show CDR1 as SGHRS and CDR2 as YFSETQ. The CDR3 loop spans 16 amino acids. The CDR3, as DNA: TGCGCCAGCAGCTTGGCCCCCAGGGGGGGTAACACTGAAGCTTTCTTT. It encodes CASSLAPRGGNTEAFF.

This clonotype was recorded a few times. The V call is TRBV18, the J call TRBJ2-5; D might be TRBD1 (6 bases). The CDR3 has 15 residues. Trimming pared 3 bases from V and 4 bases from J, leaving 15 bases between. Germline CDR1 is KGHSH and CDR2 is LQKENI. Written as DNA, the CDR3 is TGTGCCAGCTCACCCGACACAGGGTTTGGAGAGACCCAGTACTTC. This sequence encodes CASSPDTGFGETQYF.

Turning to this clonotype: A much larger clone differs from this one at a single base, so this may be a read error. V gene TRBV4-1 combines with J gene TRBJ2-7; D gene uncertain. CDR1 and CDR2 from the germline V gene are MGHRA and YSYEKL. This CDR3 is built from 13 residues. Here the CDR3 DNA reads TGCGCCAACAGCTTTACTGTCGACTACGAGCAGTACTTC. Its translation: CANSFTVDYEQYF.

This clonotype was seen repeatedly, ten times or more. The V call is TRBV28, the J call TRBJ1-6; 7 nucleotides agree with TRBD1. After removal of 6 bases from V and 7 bases from J, the junction contained 9 bases not matched to a gene. The CDR3 spans 15 residues. The germline CDR1 and CDR2 sequences are MDHEN and SYDVKM. The CDR3 DNA sequence: TGTGCCAGCAGGTTACCGACAGGGTCGAATTCACCCCTCCACTTT. Translated, it gives CASRLPTGSNSPLHF.

The sample holds many counts of this clonotype. This chain joins TRBV10-3 and TRBJ2-7; 8 nucleotides match TRBD1. V lost 1 base and J lost 0; bases outside the gene matches: 5. This CDR3 has 16 residues. The germline V gene encodes CDR1 ENHRY and CDR2 SYGVKD. CDR3 sequence (DNA): TGTGCCATCAGTGAGTTGTCCGGGACAGGCTCCTACGAGCAGTACTTC. This encodes CAISELSGTGSYEQYF.

This clonotype has only a few counts. The chain links TRBV5-1 to TRBJ2-2, with 7 bases that match TRBD1. This CDR3 has 14 residues. The germline V gene encodes CDR1 SGHRS and CDR2 YFSETQ. Trimming at V came to 4 bases and at J to 4 bases, leaving 4 bases not matched to a gene. The CDR3 spells CASSAGTATGELFF. The CDR3 nucleotides are TGCGCCAGCAGCGCCGGGACAGCCACCGGGGAGCTGTTTTTT.

This clonotype occurred many times. V is TRBV3-1 and J is TRBJ2-7; D assignment may be TRBD1 or TRBD2 (5 bases each). The CDR3 spans 15 residues. CDR1 LGHDT and CDR2 YNNKEL come from the germline V gene (reference sequence). V dropped 4 bases and J dropped 2 bases, with 15 bases sitting between them. Here the CDR3 reads CASSPKTAATYEQYF. CDR3 coding DNA: TGTGCCAGCAGCCCCAAGACAGCGGCAACCTACGAGCAGTACTTC.

Concerning this clonotype itself: A read error may produce the germline difference seen at one junction end. The chain has TRBV5-1 and TRBJ1-6; 10 bases are a match to TRBD1. Germline V CDR1 and CDR2: SGHRS, YFSETQ. The CDR3 runs to 16 residues. The CDR3 loop is CVSSLATGQGRTPLHF. The DNA of the CDR3 is TGCGTCAGCAGCTTGGCCACGGGACAGGGGAGGACGCCCCTCCACTTT.

The J gene is TRBJ1-1, the V gene TRBV15, with D perhaps matching TRBD1 (5 bases). Germline V gene lookup returns CDR1 LNHNV and CDR2 YYDKDF (reference sequence). Trimming pared 0 bases from V and 5 bases from J, leaving 10 bases between. This CDR3 comprises 14 residues. The CDR3 sequence is CATSREGVRTEAFF. CDR3 coding DNA: TGTGCCACCAGCAGAGAAGGGGTCCGGACTGAAGCTTTCTTT.

The V and J genes are TRBV20-1 and TRBJ1-1; 8 nucleotides line up with TRBD1. The germline V gene has CDR1 DFQATT and CDR2 SNEGSKA (reference sequence). CDR3 length: 13 amino acids. V shed 5 bases and J 1 base; nucleotides not matched to a gene: 3. As DNA, the CDR3 is TGCAGTGCTCTGGGGACAGGGAACACTGAAGCTTTCTTT. As protein: CSALGTGNTEAFF.